A single sample gave rise to the 26 T cell receptor beta chains below, sequenced in a study of blood T cell repertoires in COVID-19. Using immunoSEQ multiplex PCR, the repertoire was profiled, and TCRdb retains in-frame clones only, with some absent. The sample has about 95,000 clones, roughly 86% seen once. Sequencing was carried out using peripheral blood. Every receptor here comes from a human donor in a cohort sampled during active COVID-19.

The V and J genes are TRBV30 and TRBJ1-1, with no clear D. The germline V and J ends were trimmed by 2 bases and 3 bases, with 7 bases remaining between them. Germline V gives CDR1 GTSNPN, CDR2 SVGIG (reference sequence). The CDR3 runs to 12 residues. The CDR3 protein is CAWSNRDTEAFF. As DNA, the CDR3 is TGTGCCTGGAGTAACCGAGACACTGAAGCTTTCTTT.

This clone has only a few counts. The chain joins TRBV7-7 to TRBJ1-6, with 7 bases identical to TRBD1. This CDR3 has 13 amino acids. J gave up 7 bases and V 5 bases, and 2 bases lay outside the gene matches. Germline V lookup: CDR1 SSHAT, CDR2 FNYEAQ (reference sequence). As DNA, the CDR3 is TGTGCCAGCAGCCTGGACAGGAATTCACCCCTCCACTTT. Amino acids: CASSLDRNSPLHF.

V and J are TRBV7-2 and TRBJ2-1; a possible D gene is TRBD2 (7 bases). V was cut by 2 bases and J by 9 bases, with 11 bases left in between. Germline CDR1 reads SGHTA; CDR2 reads FQGNSA. There are 13 residues in the CDR3. CDR3 amino acids: CASSLNREGEQFF. The CDR3 region has the DNA TGTGCCAGCAGCTTAAACAGGGAGGGTGAGCAGTTCTTC.

The J gene is TRBJ2-5, the V gene TRBV15, with D possibly matching TRBD2 (5 bases). Germline assignment: CDR1 LNHNV and CDR2 YYDKDF (reference sequence). Trimming removed 1 base from V and 5 bases from J, with 14 bases in between. The CDR3 extends over 15 amino acids. For the CDR3, the DNA is TGTGCCACCAGCAGAGGGTCAGAGGGATCGGAGACCCAGTACTTC. It is translated as CATSRGSEGSETQYF.

The J gene is TRBJ2-2, the V gene TRBV28, with 9 bases fitting TRBD2. J was trimmed by 4 bases and V by 4 bases; bases with no gene match: 7. Germline lookup yields CDR1 MDHEN and CDR2 SYDVKM. This CDR3 is built from 16 residues. CDR3 amino acids: CASSSPSGGSTGELFF. CDR3 DNA: TGTGCCAGCAGTTCCCCCAGCGGGGGGAGCACCGGGGAGCTGTTTTTT.

Only a few counts were recorded for this clone. The gene calls are TRBV9 and TRBJ2-1, with 9 bases matching TRBD2. Germline CDR1 reads SGDLS; CDR2 reads YYNGEE. This CDR3 spans 16 amino acids. The V segment lost 2 bases and the J segment 0 bases; nucleotides outside the gene matches: 3. The CDR3 here is CASSVEAGGSYNEQFF. The CDR3 DNA reads as TGTGCCAGCAGCGTTGAAGCGGGGGGCTCCTACAATGAGCAGTTCTTC.

Here the CDR3 DNA reads TGTGCCAGCAGCGGGGGGGCAGGATCCTACAATGAGCAGTTCTTC. Encoded protein: CASSGGAGSYNEQFF. The V and J genes are TRBV5-4 and TRBJ2-1, with D tentatively TRBD2 (7 bases). CDR3 length equals 15 residues. Germline values: CDR1 SGHNT, CDR2 YYREEE (reference sequence). Trimming shortened V by 4 bases and J by 1 base, and 12 bases separated the two germline ends.

The V and J genes are TRBV19 and TRBJ2-5; TRBD2 matches at 7 bases. This CDR3 comprises 13 residues. CDR1 is LNHDA, CDR2 SQIVND, per germline (reference sequence). Losses at the gene ends were 3 bases for V and 4 bases for J; bases not matched to a gene: 2. CDR3 sequence: CASSMWEGETQYF. CDR3 bases: TGTGCCAGTAGTATGTGGGAGGGAGAGACCCAGTACTTC.

The chain uses TRBV3-1 (or the pseudogene TRBV3-2) and TRBJ2-2, with 7 bases aligning to TRBD2. Germline lookup yields CDR1 LGHDT and CDR2 YNNKEL (reference sequence). The J segment lost 2 bases and the V segment lost 4 bases, leaving 10 bases of the junction unmatched. The CDR3 sequence is 17 residues long. This chain's CDR3 is CASSRDFRDYNTGELFF. The CDR3 DNA sequence: TGTGCCAGCAGCCGCGATTTCCGGGACTATAACACCGGGGAGCTGTTTTTT.

This rearrangement joins TRBV2 to TRBJ1-6; no firm D call. V was shortened by 7 bases and J by 11 bases, with 15 bases between the two germline ends. The length of the CDR3 is 13 residues. Germline CDR1 SNHLY, CDR2 FYNNEI. The CDR3 here is CASTSTRVPPLHF. The CDR3 region has the DNA TGTGCCAGCACCTCGACCCGGGTACCACCCCTCCACTTT.

The chain carries TRBV28 and TRBJ2-2; 12 bases are shared with TRBD2. V shed 6 bases, J shed 0 bases, and the junction held 5 bases outside the gene matches. CDR1 and CDR2 (germline): MDHEN, SYDVKM. CDR3 length: 17 amino acids. CDR3 residues: CASSRLAGATNTGELFF. The CDR3 coding sequence is TGTGCCAGCAGCCGACTAGCGGGGGCTACGAACACCGGGGAGCTGTTTTTT.

DNA of the CDR3: TGCAGCACGGACAGGGGAGGCGAGCAGTACTTC. This codes for CSTDRGGEQYF. V and J are TRBV29-1 and TRBJ2-7; 9 positions agree with TRBD1. Germline V lookup: CDR1 SQVTM, CDR2 ANQGSEA. V lost 8 bases to trimming and J lost 6 bases; unmatched junction nucleotides: 5. This CDR3 contains 11 residues.

This rearrangement joins TRBV7-6 to TRBJ2-3; 10 bases are a match to TRBD1. With 5 bases clipped from V and 6 bases from J, the junction kept 11 bases outside the gene matches. Germline V gives CDR1 SGHVS, CDR2 FNYEAQ. The CDR3 has 16 residues. CDR3 loop: CASSARTGGIVDTQYF. The DNA for the CDR3 is TGTGCCAGCAGCGCACGGACAGGGGGTATCGTTGATACGCAGTATTTT. The entire variable domain, with the rest obtained from reference TRBV7-6 and TRBJ2-3, is as follows: GAGVSQSPRYKVTKRGQDVALRCDPISGHVSLYWYRQALGQGPEFLTYFNYEAQQDKSGLPNDRFSAERPEGSISTLTIQRTEQRDSAMYRCASSARTGGIVDTQYFGPGTRLTVL.

This CDR3 reads CASSPQAGARADTQYF. CDR3 in DNA: TGTGCCAGCAGTCCACAAGCGGGGGCCAGGGCAGATACGCAGTATTTT. The chain couples TRBV27 to TRBJ2-3; 8 bases are a match to TRBD2. V dropped 5 bases and J dropped 4; count of bases not matched to a gene: 11. Germline V lookup: CDR1 MNHEY, CDR2 SMNVEV (reference sequence). This CDR3 comprises 16 residues.

The J gene is TRBJ2-1, the V gene TRBV11-2; TRBD1 is a possible D gene (5 bases). The V end lost 0 bases, the J end lost 2 bases, and 8 bases lay between the germline ends. The V gene's germline CDR1 is SGHAT and CDR2 FQNNGV. The CDR3 sequence is 15 residues long. CDR3 loop: CASSLEGRTYNEQFF. The CDR3 DNA reads TGTGCCAGCAGCTTAGAGGGGCGAACCTACAATGAGCAGTTCTTC.

The rearrangement uses TRBV15 and TRBJ2-2; 7 positions agree with TRBD1. Germline CDR1 is LNHNV and CDR2 is YYDKDF (reference sequence). Germline trimming cut 5 bases from V and 4 bases from J; bases unmatched to any gene: 7. The CDR3 spans 15 residues. The CDR3 sequence is CATSSRGQFTGELFF. CDR3 bases: TGTGCCACCAGCTCAAGGGGACAGTTCACCGGGGAGCTGTTTTTT.

The rearrangement uses TRBV6-2 or TRBV6-3 and TRBJ2-7; weak D call: TRBD2 (5 bases). CDR3 length: 14 residues. V lost 6 bases to trimming and J lost 5 bases, with 17 bases between them. Germline assignment: CDR1 MNHEY and CDR2 SVGEGT. The DNA of the CDR3 is TGTGCCAGCAGCCCATGGGGAGCCCCACACGAGCAGTACTTC. Its translation is CASSPWGAPHEQYF.

The chain links TRBV5-4 to TRBJ2-3; the D is unclear. Trimming took off 4 bases at V and 0 bases at J, with 9 bases between the two ends. CDR3 length: 14 amino acids. CDR1 is SGHNT, CDR2 YYREEE, per germline (reference sequence). The CDR3 spells CASSPGFSTDTQYF. The CDR3 DNA reads as TGTGCCAGCAGCCCCGGTTTTAGCACAGATACGCAGTATTTT.

This chain joins TRBV6-4 and TRBJ1-2; TRBD1 matches 8 bases. The CDR3 has 15 amino acids. V lost 3 bases, J lost 8 bases, and 11 bases stayed unmatched. Germline-derived CDR1 and CDR2 are MRHNA and SNTAGT. The DNA for the CDR3 is TGTGCCAGCAGTGAGTACATAGGGACAGGCGACGGCTACACCTTC. Protein product: CASSEYIGTGDGYTF.

The chain is built from TRBV4-1 and TRBJ1-1; D remains unclear. Per the germline V gene, CDR1 is MGHRA and CDR2 is YSYEKL. Between the trimmed V and J ends, which lost 0 bases and 4 bases, there was a span of 12 bases. This CDR3 has 15 residues. The CDR3, as DNA: TGCGCCAGCAGCCAAGATTCCCCGGGTTTCACTGAAGCTTTCTTT. Its protein is CASSQDSPGFTEAFF.

The CDR3 loop is CASSVDRARTDTQYF. CDR3 nucleotides: TGTGCCAGCAGTGTCGACAGGGCGCGCACAGATACGCAGTATTTT. The V and J genes are TRBV2 and TRBJ2-3; the match to TRBD1 covers 7 bases. Germline lookup yields CDR1 SNHLY and CDR2 FYNNEI. There are 15 residues in the CDR3. The V segment lost 4 bases and the J segment 1 base; nucleotides outside the gene matches: 5.

About this clone itself: Relative to the germline gene, one junction end is altered; a read error may explain this. The chain couples TRBV6-5 to TRBJ2-7, with 7 positions matching TRBD1. The CDR3 has 15 amino acids. CDR1 and CDR2 from the germline V gene are MNHEY and SVGAGI. CDR3 in DNA: TGTGCCAGCAGTGACTCGGGACAGCGCCCCTACGAGCAGTACTTC. This codes for CASSDSGQRPYEQYF.

The chain employs TRBV30 and TRBJ2-1; 12 nucleotides line up with TRBD2. V gave up 3 bases and J gave up 7 bases; unmatched junction bases: 13. This CDR3 region has 17 residues. In germline, CDR1 is GTSNPN, CDR2 SVGIG (reference sequence). CDR3: CAWRLAGGLRGINEQFF. The DNA of the CDR3 is TGTGCCTGGAGGCTAGCGGGGGGGCTCCGGGGAATAAATGAGCAGTTCTTC.

This clone was observed once. The J gene is TRBJ2-7, the V gene TRBV5-1; TRBD2 might be the D (5 bases). This CDR3 spans 13 amino acids. With 1 base removed from V and 6 bases from J, the gap between germline ends came to 11 bases. Germline CDR1 reads SGHRS; CDR2 reads YFSETQ. Here the CDR3 reads CASSLTAGSEQYF. The CDR3 bases are TGCGCCAGCAGCTTGACGGCGGGCAGCGAGCAGTACTTC.

CDR3 region: CASSGGGEQYF. In DNA form, the CDR3 reads TGCGCCAGCAGTGGGGGAGGCGAGCAGTACTTC. The chain employs TRBV10-1 and TRBJ2-7, with D tentatively TRBD2 (6 bases). This CDR3 region has 11 residues. Trimming removed 4 bases at V and 6 bases at J, with 7 bases between. Looked up from germline, CDR1 is WNHNN and CDR2 is SYGVQD (reference sequence).

The chain links TRBV6-1 to TRBJ2-5, with a possible D match to TRBD2 (7 bases). Germline values: CDR1 MNHNS, CDR2 SASEGT. CDR3 size: 17 residues. V was clipped by 1 base and J by 1 base, with 16 bases between them. The CDR3 coding sequence is TGTGCCAGCAGTGAAGGTGTGGGGGGGCGCCCCCAAGAGACCCAGTACTTC. It specifies CASSEGVGGRPQETQYF.